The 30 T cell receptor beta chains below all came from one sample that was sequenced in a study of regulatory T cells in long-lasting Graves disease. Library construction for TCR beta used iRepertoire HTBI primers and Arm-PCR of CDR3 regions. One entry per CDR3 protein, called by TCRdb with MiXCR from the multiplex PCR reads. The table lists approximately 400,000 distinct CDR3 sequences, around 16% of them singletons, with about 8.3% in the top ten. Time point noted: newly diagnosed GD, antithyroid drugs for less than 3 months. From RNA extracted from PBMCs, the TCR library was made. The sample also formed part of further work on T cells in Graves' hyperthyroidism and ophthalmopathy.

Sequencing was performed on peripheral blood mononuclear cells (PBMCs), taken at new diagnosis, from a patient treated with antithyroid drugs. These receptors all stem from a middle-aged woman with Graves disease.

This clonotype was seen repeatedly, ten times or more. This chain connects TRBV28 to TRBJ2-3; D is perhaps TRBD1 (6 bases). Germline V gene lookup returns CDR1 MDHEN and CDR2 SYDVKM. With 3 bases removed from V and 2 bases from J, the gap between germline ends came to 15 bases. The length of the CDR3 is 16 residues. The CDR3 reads CASSLPTRGHTDTQYF. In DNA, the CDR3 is TGTGCCAGCAGTTTGCCAACTAGGGGACACACAGATACGCAGTATTTT.

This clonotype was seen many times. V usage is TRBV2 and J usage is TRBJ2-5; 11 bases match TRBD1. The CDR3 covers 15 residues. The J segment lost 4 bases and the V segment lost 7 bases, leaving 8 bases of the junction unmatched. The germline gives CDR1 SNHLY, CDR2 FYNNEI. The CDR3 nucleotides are TGTGCCAGCAAGTCCGGGACAGGGGGAGTAGAGACCCAGTACTTC. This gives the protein CASKSGTGGVETQYF.

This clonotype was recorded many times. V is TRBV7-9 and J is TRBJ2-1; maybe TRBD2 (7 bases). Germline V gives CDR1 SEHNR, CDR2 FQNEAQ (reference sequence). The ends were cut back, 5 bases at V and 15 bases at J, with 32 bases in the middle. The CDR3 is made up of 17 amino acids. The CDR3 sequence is CASSAGGSRAGGGTPFF. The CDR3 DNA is TGTGCCAGCAGCGCTGGCGGGAGTAGGGCCGGTGGAGGGACACCGTTCTTC.

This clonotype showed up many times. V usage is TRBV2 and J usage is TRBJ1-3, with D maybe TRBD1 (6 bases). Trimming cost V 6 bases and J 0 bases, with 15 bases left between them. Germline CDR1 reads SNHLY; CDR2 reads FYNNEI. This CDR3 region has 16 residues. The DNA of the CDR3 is TGTGCCAGCAGACTCGACAGGATTAACTCTGGAAACACCATATATTTT. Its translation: CASRLDRINSGNTIYF.

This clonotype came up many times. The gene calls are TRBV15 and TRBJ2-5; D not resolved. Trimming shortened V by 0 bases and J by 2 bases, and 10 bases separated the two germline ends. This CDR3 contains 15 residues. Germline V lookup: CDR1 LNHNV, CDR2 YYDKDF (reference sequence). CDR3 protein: CATSRDWANQETQYF. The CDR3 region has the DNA TGTGCCACCAGCAGAGATTGGGCAAATCAAGAGACCCAGTACTTC.

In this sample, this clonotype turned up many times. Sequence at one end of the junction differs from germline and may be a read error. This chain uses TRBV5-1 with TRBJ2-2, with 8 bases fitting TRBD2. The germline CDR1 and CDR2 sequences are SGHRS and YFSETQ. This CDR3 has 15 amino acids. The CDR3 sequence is CASSLASGGTGELFF. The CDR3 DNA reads TGTGCCAGCAGTTTGGCCAGCGGGGGCACCGGGGAGCTGTTTTTT.

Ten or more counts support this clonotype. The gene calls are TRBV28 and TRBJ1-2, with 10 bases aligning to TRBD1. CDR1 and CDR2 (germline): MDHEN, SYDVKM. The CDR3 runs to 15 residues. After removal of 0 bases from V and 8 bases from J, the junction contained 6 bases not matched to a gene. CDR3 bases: TGTGCCAGCAGTTTATGGGGGACAGGGGTCGACGGCTACACCTTC. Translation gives CASSLWGTGVDGYTF.

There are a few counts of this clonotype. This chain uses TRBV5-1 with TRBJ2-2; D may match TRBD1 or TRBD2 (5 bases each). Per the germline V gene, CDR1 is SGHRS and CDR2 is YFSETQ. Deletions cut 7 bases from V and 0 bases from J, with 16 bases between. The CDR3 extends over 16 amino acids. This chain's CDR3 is CASGHGHGANTGELFF. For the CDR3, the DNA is TGCGCCAGCGGACACGGGCACGGGGCGAACACCGGGGAGCTGTTTTTT.

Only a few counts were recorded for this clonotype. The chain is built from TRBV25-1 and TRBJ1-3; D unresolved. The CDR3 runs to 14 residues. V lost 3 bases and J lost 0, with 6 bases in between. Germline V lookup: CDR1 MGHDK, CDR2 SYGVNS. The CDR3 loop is CASSDDISGNTIYF. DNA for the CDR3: TGTGCCAGCAGTGACGACATCTCTGGAAACACCATATATTTT.

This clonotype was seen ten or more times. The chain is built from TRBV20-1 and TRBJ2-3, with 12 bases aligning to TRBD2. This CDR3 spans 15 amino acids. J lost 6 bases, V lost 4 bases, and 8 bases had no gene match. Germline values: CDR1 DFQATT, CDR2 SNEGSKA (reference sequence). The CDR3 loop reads CSAKGLAGVLDTQYF. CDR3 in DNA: TGCAGTGCTAAGGGACTAGCGGGTGTTTTGGATACGCAGTATTTT.

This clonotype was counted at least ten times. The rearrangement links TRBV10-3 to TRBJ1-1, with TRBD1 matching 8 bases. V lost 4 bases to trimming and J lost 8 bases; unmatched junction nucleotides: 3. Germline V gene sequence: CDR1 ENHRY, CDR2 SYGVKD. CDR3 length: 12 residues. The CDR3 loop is CAISGTGTEAFF. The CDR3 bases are TGTGCCATCAGTGGGACAGGGACGGAAGCTTTCTTT.

The DNA for the CDR3 is TGTGCCAGCAGCCCTGGACAGGGAGGGGAAACTGAAGCTTTCTTT. It specifies CASSPGQGGETEAFF. The chain recombines TRBV11-2 with TRBJ1-1; the match to TRBD1 covers 8 bases. The ends lost 5 bases at V and 5 bases at J; junction bases unmatched: 10. The germline CDR1 and CDR2 sequences are SGHAT and FQNNGV. The CDR3 extends over 15 amino acids. The full variable domain, rest sourced from reference TRBV11-2 and TRBJ1-1, is EAGVAQSPRYKIIEKRQSVAFWCNPISGHATLYWYQQILGQGPKLLIQFQNNGVVDDSQLPKDRFSAERLKGVDSTLKIQPAKLEDSAVYLCASSPGQGGETEAFFGQGTRLTVV.

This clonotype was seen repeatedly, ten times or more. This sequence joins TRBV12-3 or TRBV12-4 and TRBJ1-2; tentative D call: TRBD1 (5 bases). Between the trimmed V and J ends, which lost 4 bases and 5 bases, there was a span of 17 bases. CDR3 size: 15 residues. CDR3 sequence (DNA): TGTGCCAGCAGTTCCCCGGAGGGGAATGAGTATGGCTACACCTTC. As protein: CASSSPEGNEYGYTF.

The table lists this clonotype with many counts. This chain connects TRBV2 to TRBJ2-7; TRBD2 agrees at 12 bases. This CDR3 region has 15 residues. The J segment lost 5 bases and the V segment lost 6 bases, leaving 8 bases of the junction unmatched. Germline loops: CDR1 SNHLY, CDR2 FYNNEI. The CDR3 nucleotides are TGTGCCAGCAGCCTGACTAGCGGGAGTCAACACGAGCAGTACTTC. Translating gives CASSLTSGSQHEQYF.

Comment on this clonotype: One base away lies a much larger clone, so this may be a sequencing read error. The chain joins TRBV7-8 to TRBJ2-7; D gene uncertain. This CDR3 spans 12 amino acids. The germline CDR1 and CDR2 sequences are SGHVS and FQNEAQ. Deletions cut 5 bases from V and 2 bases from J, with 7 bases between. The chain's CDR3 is CASSPSTYEQYF. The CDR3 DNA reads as TGTGCCAGCAGCCCCTCCACCTACGAGCAGTACTTC.

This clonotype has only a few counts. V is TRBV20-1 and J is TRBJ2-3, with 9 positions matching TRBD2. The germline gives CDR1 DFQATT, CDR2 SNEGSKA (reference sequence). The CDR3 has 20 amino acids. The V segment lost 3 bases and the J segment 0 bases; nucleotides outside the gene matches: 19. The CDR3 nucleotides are TGCAGTGCTAGGCCGGCTAGCGGGACCACATTATTTACTAGCACAGATACGCAGTATTTT. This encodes CSARPASGTTLFTSTDTQYF.

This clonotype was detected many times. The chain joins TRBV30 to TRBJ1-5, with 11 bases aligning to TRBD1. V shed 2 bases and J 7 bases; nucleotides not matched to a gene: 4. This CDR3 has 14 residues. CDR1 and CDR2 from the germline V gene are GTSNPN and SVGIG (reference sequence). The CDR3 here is CAWSPGTGGQPQHF. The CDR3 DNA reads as TGTGCCTGGAGTCCCGGGACAGGGGGGCAGCCCCAGCATTTT.

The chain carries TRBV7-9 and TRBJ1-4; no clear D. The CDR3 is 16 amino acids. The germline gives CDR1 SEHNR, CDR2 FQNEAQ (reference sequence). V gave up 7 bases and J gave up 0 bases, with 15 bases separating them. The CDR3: CASTFWGTSTNEKLFF. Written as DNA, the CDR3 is TGTGCCAGCACCTTCTGGGGTACTTCAACTAATGAAAAACTGTTTTTT. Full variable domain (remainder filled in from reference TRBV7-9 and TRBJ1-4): DTGVSQNPRHKITKRGQNVTFRCDPISEHNRLYWYRQTLGQGPEFLTYFQNEAQLEKSRLLSDRFSAERPKGSFSTLEIQRTEQGDSAMYLCASTFWGTSTNEKLFFGSGTQLSVL.

The CDR3 loop reads CASSVGTSNDEQFF. The CDR3 nucleotides read TGCGCCAGCAGCGTCGGGACTAGCAACGACGAGCAGTTCTTC. The gene calls are TRBV5-1 and TRBJ2-1, with 9 bases aligning to TRBD2. The CDR3 consists of 14 residues. Germline CDR1 is SGHRS and CDR2 is YFSETQ. V gave up 4 bases and J gave up 10 bases; unmatched junction bases: 9. Variable domain in full (rest from reference TRBV5-1 and TRBJ2-1): KAGVTQTPRYLIKTRGQQVTLSCSPISGHRSVSWYQQTPGQGLQFLFEYFSETQRNKGNFPGRFSGRQFSNSRSEMNVSTLELGDSALYLCASSVGTSNDEQFFGPGTRLTVL.

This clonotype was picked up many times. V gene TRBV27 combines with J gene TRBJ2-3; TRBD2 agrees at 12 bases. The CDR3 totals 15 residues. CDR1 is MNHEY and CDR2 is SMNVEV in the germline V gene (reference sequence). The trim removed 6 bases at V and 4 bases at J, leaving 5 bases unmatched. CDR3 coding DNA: TGTGCCAGCAGGACGACTAGCGGGAGTTCAGATACGCAGTATTTT. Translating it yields CASRTTSGSSDTQYF.

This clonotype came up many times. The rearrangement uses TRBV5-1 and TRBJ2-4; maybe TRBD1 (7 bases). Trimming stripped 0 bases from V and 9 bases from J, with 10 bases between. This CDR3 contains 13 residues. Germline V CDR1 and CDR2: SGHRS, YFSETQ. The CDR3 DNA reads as TGCGCCAGCAGCTTGGGGCAGGGGGGCATTCAGTACTTC. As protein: CASSLGQGGIQYF.

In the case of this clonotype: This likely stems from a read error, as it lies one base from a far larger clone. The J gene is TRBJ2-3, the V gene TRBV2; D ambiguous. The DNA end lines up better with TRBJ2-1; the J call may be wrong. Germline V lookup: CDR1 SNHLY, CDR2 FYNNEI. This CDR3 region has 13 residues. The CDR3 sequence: CASSVGLNNEQFF. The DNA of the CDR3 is TGTGCCAGCAGTGTAGGGCTCAACAATGAGCAGTTCTTC.

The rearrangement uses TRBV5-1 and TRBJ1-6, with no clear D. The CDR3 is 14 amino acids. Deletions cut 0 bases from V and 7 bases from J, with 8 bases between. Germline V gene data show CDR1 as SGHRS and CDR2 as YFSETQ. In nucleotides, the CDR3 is TGCGCCAGCAGCTTGGGAGACCTCAATTCACCCCTCCACTTT. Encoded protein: CASSLGDLNSPLHF.

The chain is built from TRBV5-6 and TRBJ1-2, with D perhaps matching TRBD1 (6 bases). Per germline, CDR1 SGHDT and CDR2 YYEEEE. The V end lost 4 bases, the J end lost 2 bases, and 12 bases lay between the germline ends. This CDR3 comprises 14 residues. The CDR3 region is CASSLRQVNYGYTF. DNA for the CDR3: TGTGCCAGCAGCCTAAGACAGGTCAACTATGGCTACACCTTC.

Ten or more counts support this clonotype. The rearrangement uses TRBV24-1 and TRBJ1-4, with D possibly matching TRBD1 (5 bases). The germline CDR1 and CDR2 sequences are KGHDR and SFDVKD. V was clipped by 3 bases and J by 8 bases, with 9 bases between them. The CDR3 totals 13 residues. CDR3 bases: TGTGCCACCAGTGATGGGGCAAGGGAAAAACTGTTTTTT. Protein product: CATSDGAREKLFF.

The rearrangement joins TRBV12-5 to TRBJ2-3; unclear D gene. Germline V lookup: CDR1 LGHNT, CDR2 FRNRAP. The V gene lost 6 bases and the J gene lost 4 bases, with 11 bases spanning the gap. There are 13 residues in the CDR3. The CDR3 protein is CASGLAAADTQYF. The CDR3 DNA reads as TGTGCTAGTGGACTCGCCGCTGCAGATACGCAGTATTTT.

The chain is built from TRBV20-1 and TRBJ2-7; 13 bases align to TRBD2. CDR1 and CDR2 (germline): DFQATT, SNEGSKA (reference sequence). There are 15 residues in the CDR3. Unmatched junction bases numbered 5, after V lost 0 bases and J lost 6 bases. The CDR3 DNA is TGCAGTGCTAGAGAGGGGACTAGCGGGGCTAGCGAGCAGTACTTC. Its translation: CSAREGTSGASEQYF.

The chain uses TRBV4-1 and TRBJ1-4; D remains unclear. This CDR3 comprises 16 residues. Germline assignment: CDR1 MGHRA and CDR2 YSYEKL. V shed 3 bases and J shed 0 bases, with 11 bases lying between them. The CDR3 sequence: CASSQANVATNEKLFF. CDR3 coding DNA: TGCGCCAGCAGCCAGGCCAACGTTGCAACTAATGAAAAACTGTTTTTT.

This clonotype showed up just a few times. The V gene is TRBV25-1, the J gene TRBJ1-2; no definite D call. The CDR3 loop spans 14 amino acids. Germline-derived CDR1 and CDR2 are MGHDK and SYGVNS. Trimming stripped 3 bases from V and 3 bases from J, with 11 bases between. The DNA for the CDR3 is TGTGCCAGCAGTGAGGGTTTGGAGTACTATGGCTACACCTTC. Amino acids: CASSEGLEYYGYTF.

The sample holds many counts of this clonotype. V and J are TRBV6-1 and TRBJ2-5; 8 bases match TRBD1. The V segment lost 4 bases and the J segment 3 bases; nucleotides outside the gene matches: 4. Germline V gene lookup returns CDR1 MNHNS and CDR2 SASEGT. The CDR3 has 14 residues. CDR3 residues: CASSVAGGEETQYF. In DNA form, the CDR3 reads TGTGCCAGCAGTGTAGCAGGGGGCGAAGAGACCCAGTACTTC.